This T cell receptor (beta chain) was captured by sequencing in a study of metastatic and nonmetastatic thyroid tumors. In the study overall: Repertoire comparison spanned blood and tumor or nodule tissue of malignant and benign thyroid patients. Notes on the study in general: Malignant tumors reportedly showed significantly higher TCR beta diversity than benign nodules in both blood and tumor.

Original processing methods: Between-group CDR3 differences, defined by clinicopathological status, yielded a distant-metastasis classifier for papillary thyroid cancer. TCRdb re-called clones via MiXCR from the PCR reads. These V and J calls are TCRdb output, not the study's own analysis. The table shows tens of thousands of clones, with approximately 19% occurring only once. At least ten counts were recorded for this clone. The antigen remains unidentified. None of the patients had undergone any treatment ahead of thyroid surgery. The sample consisted of blood. The source is a male donor with papillary thyroid cancer or a benign thyroid nodule (not recorded which). Some clones in this sample may be carry-over from other donors' samples.

The CDR3 loop reads CSAQALEADYEQYF. The CDR3 DNA reads as TGCAGTGCTCAAGCACTAGAGGCTGACTACGAGCAGTACTTC. V usage is TRBV20-1 and J usage is TRBJ2-7; TRBD2 is a possible D gene (5 bases). CDR1 and CDR2 from the germline V gene are DFQATT and SNEGSKA (reference sequence). Trimming left V 5 bases short and J 3 bases short, with 17 bases between. The CDR3 has 14 residues.